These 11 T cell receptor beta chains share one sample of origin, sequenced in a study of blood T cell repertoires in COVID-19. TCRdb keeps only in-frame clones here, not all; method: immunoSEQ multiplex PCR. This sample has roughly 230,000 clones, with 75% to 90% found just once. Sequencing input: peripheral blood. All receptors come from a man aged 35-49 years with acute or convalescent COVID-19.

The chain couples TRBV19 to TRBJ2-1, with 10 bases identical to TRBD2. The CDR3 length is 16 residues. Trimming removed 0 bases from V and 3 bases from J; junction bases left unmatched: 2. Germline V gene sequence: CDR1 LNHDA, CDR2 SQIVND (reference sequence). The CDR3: CASSIEASGGYNEQFF. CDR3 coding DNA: TGTGCCAGTAGTATAGAGGCTAGCGGGGGCTACAATGAGCAGTTCTTC.

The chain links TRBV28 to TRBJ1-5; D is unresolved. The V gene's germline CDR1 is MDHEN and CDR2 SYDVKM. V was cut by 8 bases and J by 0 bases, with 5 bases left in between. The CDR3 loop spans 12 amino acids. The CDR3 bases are TGTGCCAGCGAGGATAGCAATCAGCCCCAGCATTTT. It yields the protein CASEDSNQPQHF. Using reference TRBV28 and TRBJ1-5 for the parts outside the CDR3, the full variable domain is DVKVTQSSRYLVKRTGEKVFLECVQDMDHENMFWYRQDPGLGLRLIYFSYDVKMKEKGDIPEGYSVSREKKERFSLILESASTNQTSMYLCASEDSNQPQHFGDGTRLSIL.

The CDR3 here is CASSPQGDNSPLHF. The CDR3 coding sequence is TGTGCCAGCAGCCCACAGGGAGATAATTCACCCCTCCACTTT. The rearrangement uses TRBV9 and TRBJ1-6, with D possibly being TRBD1 (6 bases). The V and J ends lost 4 bases and 5 bases respectively, with 10 bases between them. The CDR3 is 14 residues long. Germline V gene data show CDR1 as SGDLS and CDR2 as YYNGEE.

For the CDR3, the DNA is TGTGCCAGCAGCCAAGATCTAGCGGTGGGTAGGGATGAGCAGTTCTTC. Translating gives CASSQDLAVGRDEQFF. The J gene is TRBJ2-1, the V gene TRBV3-1 (or the pseudogene TRBV3-2); 7 bases are a match to TRBD2. The V gene end was trimmed by 0 bases and the J gene end by 8 bases; junction bases not matched to a gene: 10. The CDR3 runs 16 residues. Looked up from germline, CDR1 is LGHDT and CDR2 is YNNKEL (reference sequence).

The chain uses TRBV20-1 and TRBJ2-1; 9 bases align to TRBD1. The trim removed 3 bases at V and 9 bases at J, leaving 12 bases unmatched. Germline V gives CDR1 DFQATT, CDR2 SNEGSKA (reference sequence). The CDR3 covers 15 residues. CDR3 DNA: TGCAGTGCTAGTTCCGGGACAGGGAAGATCACTGAGCAGTTCTTC. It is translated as CSASSGTGKITEQFF.

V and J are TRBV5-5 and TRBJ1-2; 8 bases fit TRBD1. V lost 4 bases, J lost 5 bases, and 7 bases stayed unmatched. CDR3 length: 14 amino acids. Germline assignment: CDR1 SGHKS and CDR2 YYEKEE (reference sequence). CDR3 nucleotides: TGTGCCAGCAGCCCGGACAGGGCCGTTTATGGCTACACCTTC. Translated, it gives CASSPDRAVYGYTF.

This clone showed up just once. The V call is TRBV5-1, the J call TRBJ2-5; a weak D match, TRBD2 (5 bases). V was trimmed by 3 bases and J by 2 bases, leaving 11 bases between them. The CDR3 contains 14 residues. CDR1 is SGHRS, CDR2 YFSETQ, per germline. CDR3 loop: CASSSGSGQETQYF. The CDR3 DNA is TGCGCCAGCAGCTCGGGCAGCGGTCAAGAGACCCAGTACTTC.

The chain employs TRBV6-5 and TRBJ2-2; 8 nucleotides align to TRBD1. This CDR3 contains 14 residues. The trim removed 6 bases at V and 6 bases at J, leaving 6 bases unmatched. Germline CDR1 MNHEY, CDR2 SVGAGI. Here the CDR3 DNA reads TGTGCCAGCAGGATGGACAGGGCAGCCGGGGAGCTGTTTTTT. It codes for CASRMDRAAGELFF.

The CDR3 DNA reads as TGCGCCAGCAGCCCGGGACAGAGAGCTAACTATGGCTACACCTTC. This translates into CASSPGQRANYGYTF. V is TRBV5-1 and J is TRBJ1-2, with 7 positions matching TRBD1. From germline, CDR1 is SGHRS and CDR2 YFSETQ. The length of the CDR3 is 15 residues. V shed 4 bases and J 0 bases; nucleotides not matched to a gene: 6. The complete variable domain, with remaining parts taken from reference TRBV5-1 and TRBJ1-2, reads KAGVTQTPRYLIKTRGQQVTLSCSPISGHRSVSWYQQTPGQGLQFLFEYFSETQRNKGNFPGRFSGRQFSNSRSEMNVSTLELGDSALYLCASSPGQRANYGYTFGSGTRLTVV.

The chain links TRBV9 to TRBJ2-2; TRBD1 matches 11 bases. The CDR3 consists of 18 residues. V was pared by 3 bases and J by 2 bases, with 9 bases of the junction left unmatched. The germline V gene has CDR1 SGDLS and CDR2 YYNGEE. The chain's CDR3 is CASSAPRTGGINTGELFF. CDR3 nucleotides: TGTGCCAGCAGCGCGCCCAGGACAGGGGGCATAAACACCGGGGAGCTGTTTTTT. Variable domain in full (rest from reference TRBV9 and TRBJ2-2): DSGVTQTPKHLITATGQRVTLRCSPRSGDLSVYWYQQSLDQGLQFLIQYYNGEERAKGNILERFSAQQFPDLHSELNLSSLELGDSALYFCASSAPRTGGINTGELFFGEGSRLTVL.

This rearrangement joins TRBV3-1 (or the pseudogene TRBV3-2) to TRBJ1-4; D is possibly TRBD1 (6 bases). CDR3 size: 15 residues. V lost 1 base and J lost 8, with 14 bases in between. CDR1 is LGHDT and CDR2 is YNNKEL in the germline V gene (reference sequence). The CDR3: CASSQGRPGTEKLFF. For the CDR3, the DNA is TGTGCCAGCAGCCAAGGTAGACCGGGGACAGAAAAACTGTTTTTT.